The 28 T cell receptor beta chains reported below all come from one sample, sequenced in a study of tumor and adjacent non-tumor tissue in lung cancer. RNA was extracted from bulk tissue without any cell sorting. TCRbeta libraries were built with three rounds of nested PCR, modified from ARM-PCR. TCRdb fed the multiplex PCR reads into MiXCR, producing one record per CDR3 protein. The sample comprises under 150,000 distinct CDR3 sequences, roughly 70% of which are singletons, and about 18% rests with the top ten. Sequenced material: lung tumor tissue. These receptors were collected from a man in his sixties with small cell lung cancer.

As to this clonotype: Likely a read error: the CDR3 ends without its conserved phenylalanine or tryptophan. The rearrangement joins TRBV6-6 to TRBJ2-5; possible D gene TRBD1, 6 bases. Deletions cut 5 bases from V and 4 bases from J, with 23 bases between. CDR3 size: 17 residues. Germline V gene lookup returns CDR1 MNHNY and CDR2 SVGAGI (reference sequence). This CDR3 reads CASSPHRDGGRGETQYL. The CDR3 bases are TGTGCCAGCAGTCCTCACAGGGATGGGGGAAGGGGAGAGACCCAGTACCTC.

This clonotype has only a few counts. V and J are TRBV5-8 and TRBJ1-2, with D uncertain. Trimming took off 1 base at V and 2 bases at J, with 3 bases between the two ends. The CDR3 has 12 amino acids. Germline loops: CDR1 SGHTS, CDR2 YDEGEE. DNA of the CDR3: TGTGCCAGCAGCTTGCCCAACTATGGCTACACCTTC. Translating it yields CASSLPNYGYTF.

As regards this clonotype: This may arise from a read error, as a much more abundant clone is one base away. V is TRBV20-1 and J is TRBJ2-5, with D unresolved. Germline V gene data show CDR1 as DFQATT and CDR2 as SNEGSKA (reference sequence). V lost 1 base, J lost 5 bases, and 14 bases lay in between. The CDR3 totals 14 residues. CDR3 residues: CSARGLEFGETQYF. The CDR3, as DNA: TGCAGTGCTAGAGGCCTTGAGTTTGGTGAGACCCAGTACTTC.

This clonotype was counted a single time. The genes are TRBV20-1 and TRBJ2-5; 7 nucleotides match TRBD2. From germline, CDR1 is DFQATT and CDR2 SNEGSKA (reference sequence). V gave up 2 bases and J gave up 3 bases; unmatched junction bases: 12. This CDR3 is 16 amino acids long. The CDR3 protein is CSARPRGLGPKETQYF. CDR3 nucleotide sequence: TGCAGTGCTAGACCCCGAGGACTAGGGCCTAAAGAGACCCAGTACTTC.

The chain carries TRBV29-1 and TRBJ2-2; 7 bases line up with TRBD1. The germline V gene has CDR1 SQVTM and CDR2 ANQGSEA. This CDR3 region has 14 residues. J was trimmed by 12 bases and V by 6 bases; bases with no gene match: 16. In DNA, the CDR3 is TGCAGCGTCTCAGGGGGTGGCAACACCCGGAAGCTGTTTTTT. It encodes CSVSGGGNTRKLFF.

This clonotype was seen at least ten times. V and J are TRBV20-1 and TRBJ2-7; TRBD2 aligns across 13 bases. V lost 6 bases to trimming and J lost 2 bases; unmatched junction nucleotides: 4. Germline lookup yields CDR1 DFQATT and CDR2 SNEGSKA (reference sequence). The CDR3 has 14 residues. The DNA for the CDR3 is TGCAGTGCCTGGGGACTAGCGGGAACCTACGAGCAGTACTTC. Its protein product is CSAWGLAGTYEQYF.

This chain links TRBV6-5 with TRBJ1-1; the D is unclear. The V and J ends lost 7 bases and 6 bases respectively, with 15 bases between them. Germline V lookup: CDR1 MNHEY, CDR2 SVGAGI. The length of the CDR3 is 13 residues. The CDR3 spells CASILQCNAEAFF. CDR3 sequence (DNA): TGTGCCAGCATCCTACAGTGTAACGCTGAAGCTTTCTTT.

Worth noting for this clonotype: Germline and junction disagree at one end, which may indicate a read error. The rearrangement uses TRBV11-3 and TRBJ2-1; the D call may be TRBD1 or TRBD2 (5 bases each). Per germline, CDR1 SGHNT and CDR2 YENEEA. The CDR3 covers 17 residues. The CDR3 DNA sequence: TGTGCTAGCAGCTTCAGGCCAGGGAGATGGATATGCAATGAGCAGATCTTC. Encoded protein: CASSFRPGRWICNEQIF.

The V call is TRBV20-1, the J call TRBJ1-1; no clear D gene. V dropped 7 bases and J dropped 5 bases, with 17 bases sitting between them. Germline V lookup: CDR1 DFQATT, CDR2 SNEGSKA (reference sequence). The CDR3 is 13 amino acids. For the CDR3, the DNA is TGCAGTGTTGGAGAATGGAGGGTGACTGAAGCTTTCTTT. Amino acids: CSVGEWRVTEAFF.

A note on this clonotype: A junction end diverges from the germline sequence, so it may reflect a read error. The V gene is TRBV5-4, the J gene TRBJ2-6; D possibly corresponds to TRBD1 (5 bases). Germline V gene data show CDR1 as SGHNT and CDR2 as YYREEE (reference sequence). The CDR3 covers 15 residues. CDR3 nucleotides: TGTGCCAGCAGCTTGGAAGGGGATGGGACCAACGTCCTGACTTTC. Amino acid sequence: CASSLEGDGTNVLTF.

In the case of this clonotype: Likely a read error: the CDR3 ends without its conserved phenylalanine or tryptophan. The chain carries TRBV20-1 and TRBJ2-5, with D perhaps matching TRBD1 (5 bases). The CDR3 has 14 residues. Germline V gene lookup returns CDR1 DFQATT and CDR2 SNEGSKA (reference sequence). Trimming cost V 6 bases and J 5 bases, with 19 bases left between them. In nucleotides, the CDR3 is TGCAGTGCGAGCCTGGACATTCGCCGGGAGACCCAGTACGTC. This codes for CSASLDIRRETQYV.

V gene TRBV12-3 or TRBV12-4 combines with J gene TRBJ2-1, with 11 bases matching TRBD1. The CDR3 spans 15 residues. After removal of 5 bases from V and 10 bases from J, the junction contained 10 bases not matched to a gene. CDR3 protein: CASSLGDRGSGEQFF. Here the CDR3 DNA reads TGTGCCAGCAGTCTCGGGGACAGGGGGAGCGGGGAGCAGTTCTTC.

This clonotype was counted between two and nine times. One junction end does not reproduce the germline sequence, and a read error may be involved. This chain joins TRBV5-1 and TRBJ2-7; no definite D call. The CDR3 has 13 amino acids. Germline V gene lookup returns CDR1 SGHRS and CDR2 YFSETQ. The CDR3 here is CASSTTMNYEQYF. The CDR3 nucleotides read TGCGCCAGCAGCACAACCATGAACTACGAGCAGTACTTT. The full variable domain, in which reference TRBV5-1 and TRBJ2-7 provide the parts outside the CDR3, is KAGVTQTPRYLIKTRGQQVTLSCSPISGHRSVSWYQQTPGQGLQFLFEYFSETQRNKGNFPGRFSGRQFSNSRSEMNVSTLELGDSALYLCASSTTMNYEQYFGPGTRLTVT.

A word on this clonotype: The junction departs from the called germline gene at one end, perhaps through a read error. The chain is built from TRBV12-3 or TRBV12-4 and TRBJ1-2, with 7 bases fitting TRBD1. The CDR3 is 15 residues long. The CDR3 sequence is CVSSSHQGVNYGYTF. The CDR3 DNA sequence: TGTGTCAGCAGTTCGCACCAGGGGGTAAACTATGGCTACACCTTC.

In the case of this clonotype: A read error is possible here, since a much larger clone lies one base away. J is TRBJ2-3 and V is TRBV20-1, with 12 bases identical to TRBD2. This CDR3 comprises 15 residues. CDR1 is DFQATT, CDR2 SNEGSKA, per germline (reference sequence). The CDR3 is CIAIGVTSGSDTQYF. The CDR3 DNA is TGCATTGCTATTGGGGTGACTAGCGGGAGCGATACGCAGTATTTT.

Comment on this clonotype: Since a much larger clone is just one base distant, this may be a read error. The rearrangement uses TRBV6-6 and TRBJ2-1; D is perhaps TRBD1 (6 bases). CDR3 length: 13 residues. The germline CDR1 and CDR2 sequences are MNHNY and SVGAGI (reference sequence). V shed 2 bases and J shed 10 bases, with 12 bases lying between them. This chain's CDR3 is CASSYGDTGEQFF. DNA for the CDR3: TGTGCCAGCAGTTACGGGGACACTGGGGAGCAGTTCTTC.

Concerning this clonotype itself: One junction end disagrees with the germline gene, perhaps due to a read error. The chain is built from TRBV11-2 and TRBJ2-3; no firm D call. Per the germline V gene, CDR1 is SGHAT and CDR2 is FQNNGV. The CDR3 has 17 amino acids. The DNA for the CDR3 is TGTGCCAGCAGCTCTTCCCTCGGCGAGGCGACCACAGATAGGCAGTATTTT. This encodes CASSSSLGEATTDRQYF.

A note on this clonotype: The germline gene is not matched at one end of the junction; a read error may be the cause. The gene calls are TRBV11-1 and TRBJ2-5; 7 bases match TRBD1. This CDR3 has 15 amino acids. Germline assignment: CDR1 SGHAT and CDR2 FQDESV (reference sequence). CDR3 in DNA: TGTGCCAGTAGCTCCCAGGGGGAAGTGGGAGAGACCCAATACTTC. Its translation: CASSSQGEVGETQYF.

V is TRBV5-1 and J is TRBJ2-3; possibly TRBD1 for D (5 bases). V shed 2 bases and J shed 12 bases, with 19 bases lying between them. The CDR3 consists of 14 residues. Germline-derived CDR1 and CDR2 are SGHRS and YFSETQ. The CDR3 DNA follows: TGCGCCAGCAGCTTAGACACAGGTGGAGATGCACAGTATTTT. Protein sequence: CASSLDTGGDAQYF.

With respect to this clonotype: A read error may account for a junction end that differs from germline. DNA of the CDR3: TGCAGTGCTAGTGATCCCAGGGCCGACACAGATACACAGTATTTT. As protein: CSASDPRADTDTQYF. V usage is TRBV20-1 and J usage is TRBJ2-3, with D possibly matching TRBD1 (5 bases). The CDR3 covers 15 residues. The germline gives CDR1 DFQATT, CDR2 SNEGSKA (reference sequence).

The chain recombines TRBV7-2 with TRBJ2-5, with TRBD2 matching over 9 bases. After removal of 3 bases from V and 3 bases from J, the junction contained 5 bases not matched to a gene. The CDR3 consists of 15 residues. In germline, CDR1 is SGHTA, CDR2 FQGNSA. The CDR3 sequence: CASSFYPSGEETQYF. In DNA, the CDR3 is TGTGCCAGCAGCTTTTACCCTAGCGGGGAAGAGACCCAGTACTTC.

Remarks on this clonotype: A much larger clone differs by one base, so this may be a read error. V gene TRBV28 combines with J gene TRBJ1-2; 9 nucleotides line up with TRBD1. The germline gives CDR1 MDHEN, CDR2 SYDVKM. The V segment lost 4 bases and the J segment 7 bases; nucleotides outside the gene matches: 10. This CDR3 has 15 amino acids. DNA of the CDR3: TGTGCCAGCAGTTACCGGGGACAGGGAAGGGGTGGCTACACCTTC. It encodes CASSYRGQGRGGYTF.

V is TRBV5-5 and J is TRBJ2-7, with D perhaps matching TRBD1 or TRBD2 (5 bases each). This CDR3 contains 13 residues. Germline CDR1 reads SGHKS; CDR2 reads YYEKEE (reference sequence). This chain's CDR3 is CFSSARDLRVQYV. CDR3 nucleotide sequence: TGTTTCAGTAGCGCCCGGGACCTAAGGGTGCAGTACGTC.

Note on this clonotype: The junction shows a germline mismatch at one end, possibly a read error. The chain carries TRBV29-1 and TRBJ2-5; D is undetermined. The length of the CDR3 is 14 residues. Germline V gives CDR1 SQVTM, CDR2 ANQGSEA. The CDR3 is CSVIASRAQETRYF. The CDR3 nucleotides read TGCAGCGTTATAGCCTCTAGGGCCCAAGAGACCCGGTACTTC.

Comment on this clonotype: A much bigger clone sits one base away, suggesting this may be a read error. This chain uses TRBV20-1 with TRBJ2-7, with TRBD1 as a possible D gene (5 bases). Germline CDR1 is DFQATT and CDR2 is SNEGSKA (reference sequence). The CDR3 is 14 residues long. V lost 5 bases and J lost 1, with 15 bases in between. The CDR3 loop reads CSARRLDTSYEQYF. In DNA, the CDR3 is TGCAGTGCTCGAAGACTGGACACGTCCTACGAGCAGTACTTC.

The V gene is TRBV11-3, the J gene TRBJ2-1, with a weak D call TRBD1 (6 bases). The germline V gene has CDR1 SGHNT and CDR2 YENEEA. CDR3 size: 15 residues. The germline V and J ends were trimmed by 1 base and 15 bases, with 22 bases remaining between them. DNA for the CDR3: TGTGCCAGCAGCTTAGTGGGGGCGCGCTACAATGGGCGGTTCTTC. It codes for CASSLVGARYNGRFF. Full variable domain (missing parts from reference TRBV11-3 and TRBJ2-1): EAGVVQSPRYKIIEKKQPVAFWCNPISGHNTLYWYLQNLGQGPELLIRYENEEAVDDSQLPKDRFSAERLKGVDSTLKIQPAELGDSAVYLCASSLVGARYNGRFFGPGTRLTVL.

With regard to this clonotype: Being one base from a much bigger clone, this may be a read error. The CDR3 does not close with the conserved phenylalanine or tryptophan, likely indicating a read error. V gene TRBV6-2 or TRBV6-3 combines with J gene TRBJ1-2; the D gene is possibly TRBD1 (5 bases). The CDR3 is 17 residues long. The germline CDR1 and CDR2 sequences are MNHEY and SVGEGT. V gave up 2 bases and J gave up 4 bases, with 20 bases separating them. The CDR3 is CASSYPESPDILYGYTL. The CDR3 region has the DNA TGTGCCAGCAGTTACCCGGAGTCCCCGGACATCCTCTATGGCTACACCTTA.

A remark on this clonotype: At one of its ends the junction is not consistent with the germline gene, which may arise from a read error. The chain joins TRBV12-3 or TRBV12-4 to TRBJ1-2; 8 nucleotides match TRBD1. The CDR3 totals 15 residues. DNA for the CDR3: TGTGTCAGCAGTTCGCGCCAGGGGGCAAACTATGGCTACACCTTC. Its protein product is CVSSSRQGANYGYTF.